This TCR beta chain was profiled in a study of blood T cell repertoires in COVID-19 (TCRdb year 2020). For the wider study: The collaborator samples originated in the United States, Italy and Spain and spanned the acute and convalescent phases of COVID-19. The prospective study material was composed of cDNA or gDNA derived from T cells, B-cell-depleted T cells, or PBMCs. Where available, HLA class I and class II types were obtained from metadata supplied by the sample provider rather than from assay-based typing. Nearly every sample came with metadata listing a de-identified subject ID, COVID-19 status, age in years and sex. Subjects who had been exposed to COVID-19, were actively infected with it, or had recovered from it provided the deeply sampled blood TCRbeta repertoires that made up the dataset. Samples came from the ongoing ImmuneRACE study (first 160 participants) plus 1,254 subjects from 6 global collaborators. A freely available public database, intended as a resource for researchers studying the immune response to SARS-CoV-2, is where the repertoires were released. What the authors observed across the whole study: Clinical and demographic metadata were provided uncurated, with the amount varying by source and participant.

The germline V gene (reference sequence) specifies LNHDA as CDR1 and SQIVND as CDR2. V sheds 7 bases and J sheds 2 bases, leaving 18 bases between their ends. The CDR3 goes from the cysteine to the phenylalanine over 15 residues. Solely the CDR3 DNA is kept, with 45 bases framed from the first base. The immunoSEQ Assay, a bias-controlled multiplex PCR, was used to amplify TCRbeta CDR3 regions from genomic DNA. Under the source paper's analysis protocol: Within the assay, amplification of reference gene primers was used to estimate how many nucleated cells each sample contained. Sequence reads were collapsed and filtered to measure the absolute abundance of every unique TCRbeta CDR3 rearrangement. For each sample, productive Simpson clonality was calculated as the square root of Simpson's diversity index across productive rearrangements. This is the immuneACCESS table as TCRdb keeps it, with only in-frame sequences that have V and J called. A part of the clones is gone; compared with another copy, unresolved V genes explain less than half, and the rest is unexplained. That table gives V, J and clone size, and the DNA gave D and trimming. The sample has 65,000 to 90,000 clones on record, roughly 82% of them singletons. The biggest ten clones account for around 7.8% of the sample.

Collaborating institutions collected whole blood in K2EDTA tubes following their own protocols. Collaborator samples were shipped for TCRbeta analysis as frozen whole blood, isolated PBMCs, or DNA extracted from either sample type. About this clone itself: What antigen it recognizes has not been identified. Base qualities are not at hand, and no much larger clone is one base apart.

The TCR comes from a man aged 50 to 59 with active COVID-19. Sequencing was done on a sample of peripheral blood. In this chain, TRBV19 is recombined with TRBJ2-7; the D region possibly corresponds to TRBD1 (6 bases align). The DNA is TGTGCCAGTACTCCTCCGGGACACCCCACCTACGAGCAGTACTTC. Translation gives CASTPPGHPTYEQYF.